The rows below give T cell receptor beta chains drawn from one sample of a study of molecular identifiers for immune sequencing clone quantification. TCRdb fed the PCR reads into MiXCR, producing one record per CDR3 protein. Of approximately 630,000 distinct CDR3 sequences listed, roughly 25% were seen once; the top ten hold about 0.73%. Sequences were obtained from naive CD8+ T cells from blood, with Jurkat cell RNA spiked in. These receptors were obtained from a human donor in good health. Some libraries in this study had Jurkat cell RNA spiked in. Each CDR3 is given with its conserved first and last residue. A D gene is named only where the DNA matches it firmly. The size of a clone is reported for some rows only, either as once, few or many, or as a class for expanded clones.

CDR3 protein	CDR3 DNA	J gene	D gene	V gene	clone size
CASSYSPGPHNEQFF	TGTGCCAGCAGTTACAGTCCGGGCCCCCACAATGAGCAGTTCTTC	TRBJ2-1	.	TRBV6-5	.
CASSPLTSGWGTGELFF	TGTGCCAGCAGCCCCCTGACTAGCGGATGGGGCACCGGGGAGCTGTTTTTT	TRBJ2-2	TRBD2	TRBV7-2	few
CASSSAGGPTDTQYF	TGTGCCAGCAGTTCGGCTGGGGGTCCGACAGATACGCAGTATTTT	TRBJ2-3	.	TRBV12-3/TRBV12-4	many
CASSFRGTSGNEQYF	TGTGCCAGCAGTTTTCGCGGGACTAGCGGGAACGAGCAGTACTTC	TRBJ2-7	TRBD2	TRBV28	many
CSARETGLNTEAFF	TGCAGTGCTAGAGAAACGGGACTGAACACTGAAGCTTTCTTT	TRBJ1-1	.	TRBV20-1	many
CSVEKSIDPDTQYF	TGCAGCGTTGAAAAATCCATAGACCCAGATACGCAGTATTTT	TRBJ2-3	.	TRBV29-1	many
CASSPPPAETQYF	TGTGCCAGCAGTCCCCCCCCGGCGGAGACCCAGTACTTC	TRBJ2-5	.	TRBV6-5	many
CASSRQGSGANVLTF	TGCGCCAGCAGCCGACAGGGCTCTGGGGCCAACGTCCTGACTTTC	TRBJ2-6	TRBD1	TRBV4-3	many
CASRFQETQYF	TGTGCCAGCAGATTCCAAGAGACCCAGTACTTC	TRBJ2-5	.	TRBV27	many
CASSFLIGPLTYEQYF	TGTGCCAGCAGCTTTCTCATCGGCCCTCTAACCTACGAGCAGTACTTC	TRBJ2-7	.	TRBV7-6	.
CASSQLSDGSGEKLFF	TGTGCCAGCAGCCAACTATCCGACGGCTCAGGTGAAAAACTGTTTTTT	TRBJ1-4	.	TRBV3-1	many
CASSLWNEQFF	TGTGCCAGCAGTTTGTGGAATGAGCAGTTCTTC	TRBJ2-1	.	TRBV12-3/TRBV12-4	many
CASSQGGQGADNEQFF	TGCGCCAGCAGCCAAGGAGGACAGGGGGCGGACAATGAGCAGTTCTTC	TRBJ2-1	TRBD1	TRBV4-3	.
CASSYGGDGLQETQYF	TGTGCCAGCAGTTACGGGGGAGACGGACTACAAGAGACCCAGTACTTC	TRBJ2-5	.	TRBV6-2/TRBV6-3	few
CASSSSGVYTDTQYF	TGTGCCAGTAGTTCTAGCGGGGTTTACACAGATACGCAGTATTTT	TRBJ2-3	TRBD2	TRBV19	.
CASTYTGNTGELFF	TGTGCCAGTACCTACACAGGAAACACCGGGGAGCTGTTTTTT	TRBJ2-2	.	TRBV19	many
CASSQDWGSGGQETQYF	TGTGCCAGCAGCCAAGATTGGGGTAGCGGGGGCCAAGAGACCCAGTACTTC	TRBJ2-5	TRBD2	TRBV14	.
CAISEWSSPLHF	TGTGCCATCAGTGAGTGGTCATCACCCCTCCACTTT	TRBJ1-6	.	TRBV10-3	.
CASSVGLLEETQYF	TGTGCCAGCAGTGTTGGACTACTCGAAGAGACCCAGTACTTC	TRBJ2-5	.	TRBV2	.
CASSFGSFYGYTF	TGTGCCAGCAGTTTTGGCAGTTTCTATGGCTACACCTTC	TRBJ1-2	.	TRBV27	few
CASVPGRGVNSPLHF	TGTGCCAGCGTGCCGGGCAGGGGGGTTAATTCACCCCTCCACTTT	TRBJ1-6	TRBD1	TRBV27	few
CAISESSGGDDTQYF	TGTGCCATCAGTGAGTCGTCAGGGGGCGATGATACGCAGTATTTT	TRBJ2-3	TRBD1	TRBV10-3	.
CASSFYSSRYEQYF	TGTGCCAGCAGCTTTTACTCAAGTCGCTACGAGCAGTACTTC	TRBJ2-7	.	TRBV11-2	.
CASGPLGGGNEQFF	TGTGCCAGCGGCCCATTAGGGGGAGGGAATGAGCAGTTCTTC	TRBJ2-1	.	TRBV11-2	.
CASSYSNPPSVTEAFF	TGTGCCAGCAGTTACTCGAATCCCCCCTCGGTTACTGAAGCTTTCTTT	TRBJ1-1	.	TRBV6-6	many
CSAVMGGGLISYEQYF	TGCAGTGCGGTGATGGGAGGGGGACTGATCTCCTACGAGCAGTACTTC	TRBJ2-7	.	TRBV20-1	.
CASSLNPNEQFF	TGTGCCAGCAGCTTAAACCCCAATGAGCAGTTCTTC	TRBJ2-1	.	TRBV7-6	few
CASSLEGGFTEAFF	TGTGCCAGCAGCTTAGAGGGGGGGTTCACTGAAGCTTTCTTT	TRBJ1-1	.	TRBV13	few
CASSDRFTGVSNEQFF	TGTGCCAGCAGCGACCGCTTCACAGGGGTAAGCAATGAGCAGTTCTTC	TRBJ2-1	TRBD1	TRBV9	many
CASSPTSGTHTGELFF	TGTGCCAGCAGTCCCACTAGCGGGACTCACACCGGGGAGCTGTTTTTT	TRBJ2-2	TRBD2	TRBV28	.
CAILRFRDSQSQPQHF	TGTGCCATCCTGCGCTTCAGGGACAGTCAGAGTCAGCCCCAGCATTTT	TRBJ1-5	.	TRBV21-1	.
CASSLKIAGVLSSYNEQFF	TGTGCCAGCAGCTTAAAGATAGCGGGAGTCCTTAGCTCCTACAATGAGCAGTTCTTC	TRBJ2-1	TRBD2	TRBV7-6	.
CASSYDGVTDTQYF	TGTGCCAGCAGTTACGACGGGGTCACAGATACGCAGTATTTT	TRBJ2-3	.	TRBV6-5	.
CAGSLGAEVRGEQFF	TGTGCCGGCAGCTTGGGAGCGGAGGTCCGTGGTGAGCAGTTCTTC	TRBJ2-1	.	TRBV5-6	.
CSARGGAGGPPDTQYF	TGCAGTGCTAGAGGCGGTGCGGGGGGGCCTCCAGATACGCAGTATTTT	TRBJ2-3	TRBD2	TRBV20-1	few
CASSFGVSLGETTRNNSPLHF	TGTGCCAGCAGTTTTGGTGTATCGTTAGGGGAGACAACCCGTAATAATTCACCCCTCCACTTT	TRBJ1-6	.	TRBV12-3/TRBV12-4	.
CASSIIISGGGYEQYF	TGTGCCAGCAGTATAATTATTTCGGGGGGGGGCTACGAGCAGTACTTC	TRBJ2-7	TRBD2	TRBV28	.
CASSLRLAGIYEQYF	TGTGCCAGCAGTTTGAGACTAGCGGGGATCTACGAGCAGTACTTC	TRBJ2-7	TRBD2	TRBV12-3/TRBV12-4	.
CASSLRRVSRNEQFF	TGTGCCAGCAGTTTGCGCAGGGTTAGCCGCAATGAGCAGTTCTTC	TRBJ2-1	.	TRBV28	few
CASSFRATEAFF	TGTGCCAGCAGTTTTCGGGCCACTGAAGCTTTCTTT	TRBJ1-1	.	TRBV28	many
CASSLSSLGATEAFF	TGTGCCAGCAGTTTAAGTTCTTTGGGAGCCACTGAAGCTTTCTTT	TRBJ1-1	.	TRBV12-3/TRBV12-4	.
CASSIVPDQPQHF	TGTGCCAGTAGTATAGTTCCGGATCAGCCCCAGCATTTT	TRBJ1-5	.	TRBV19	.
CAWSAGTGEFF	TGTGCCTGGAGTGCTGGGACAGGGGAGTTCTTC	TRBJ2-1	TRBD1	TRBV30	.
CSARDWDSSNTEAFF	TGCAGTGCTAGAGATTGGGACAGCTCGAACACTGAAGCTTTCTTT	TRBJ1-1	TRBD1	TRBV20-1	few
CATTITGTGLRAFF	TGTGCCACCACGATTACCGGGACAGGGTTGCGAGCTTTCTTT	TRBJ1-1	TRBD1	TRBV19	few
CASSSIPFSEQYF	TGTGCCAGCAGCTCAATTCCGTTTTCCGAGCAGTACTTC	TRBJ2-7	.	TRBV9	few
CASSWLGQGSYNSPLHF	TGTGCCAGCAGTTGGTTGGGACAGGGTTCCTATAATTCACCCCTCCACTTT	TRBJ1-6	TRBD1	TRBV27	.
CASSLAGPGYEQYF	TGTGCCAGCAGCTTAGCGGGCCCGGGGTACGAGCAGTACTTC	TRBJ2-7	.	TRBV7-9	many
CASSLIEQGGITEAFF	TGTGCCAGCAGCTTAATAGAACAGGGGGGAATTACTGAAGCTTTCTTT	TRBJ1-1	TRBD1	TRBV5-6	.
CASSYSKVAAEQFF	TGTGCCAGCAGTTACTCGAAGGTCGCGGCGGAGCAGTTCTTC	TRBJ2-1	.	TRBV6-2/TRBV6-3	.
CASSPTGLLDPSNQPQHF	TGTGCCAGCAGCCCTACAGGTCTACTGGACCCTAGCAATCAGCCCCAGCATTTT	TRBJ1-5	.	TRBV12-3/TRBV12-4	.
CASSSGGNTIYF	TGTGCCAGCAGTTCTGGGGGAAACACCATATATTTT	TRBJ1-3	.	TRBV27	many